Presented here are 8 T cell receptor beta chains from one specimen sequenced in a study of cytomegalovirus exposure and HLA in healthy donors. The PCR had 60 Vbeta and 13 Jbeta primers. Generated by immunoSEQ multiplex PCR, the TCRdb table keeps only in-frame clones and is missing some. Altogether fewer than 200,000 clones are present, more than 75% being singletons, with the ten largest covering 0.95% to 1%. Sequencing was done on a sample of PBMCs. The receptors were sampled from a girl between 2 and 10 years old in good health and CMV-seropositive.

The genes are TRBV7-9 and TRBJ2-7; the match to TRBD1 covers 10 bases. The CDR3 is 16 residues long. The V segment lost 5 bases and the J segment 4 bases; nucleotides outside the gene matches: 11. Looked up from germline, CDR1 is SEHNR and CDR2 is FQNEAQ (reference sequence). CDR3 region: CASSIPHGTGDYEQYF. The CDR3 region has the DNA TGTGCCAGCAGCATACCCCACGGGACAGGGGATTACGAGCAGTACTTC.

The genes are TRBV6-5 and TRBJ1-2; D perhaps matches TRBD1 (5 bases). In germline, CDR1 is MNHEY, CDR2 SVGAGI. V lost 2 bases and J lost 4, with 11 bases in between. This CDR3 spans 14 amino acids. CDR3 nucleotides: TGTGCCAGCAGTTACCTAGGGGCCTCCTATGGCTACACCTTC. Protein: CASSYLGASYGYTF.

This clone showed up just a few times. This rearrangement joins TRBV30 to TRBJ2-5; 14 bases map to TRBD2. The CDR3 length is 15 residues. Germline CDR1 reads GTSNPN; CDR2 reads SVGIG (reference sequence). Germline trimming cut 2 bases from V and 3 bases from J; bases unmatched to any gene: 2. The CDR3 sequence: CAWSLGLAGEETQYF. DNA for the CDR3: TGTGCCTGGAGTTTGGGACTAGCGGGAGAAGAGACCCAGTACTTC.

This chain links TRBV15 with TRBJ2-1; maybe TRBD2 (6 bases). Per the germline V gene, CDR1 is LNHNV and CDR2 is YYDKDF (reference sequence). The V end lost 0 bases, the J end lost 0 bases, and 9 bases lay between the germline ends. The CDR3 totals 16 residues. The CDR3 reads CATSRDRGSSYNEQFF. For the CDR3, the DNA is TGTGCCACCAGCAGAGACCGGGGGTCCTCCTACAATGAGCAGTTCTTC.

The gene calls are TRBV7-9 and TRBJ1-1; D uncertain. The CDR3 runs 13 residues. V was trimmed by 9 bases and J by 4 bases, leaving 15 bases between them. Germline V gene data show CDR1 as SEHNR and CDR2 as FQNEAQ (reference sequence). The CDR3 sequence is CASYRREGTEAFF. Here the CDR3 DNA reads TGTGCCAGTTACCGACGGGAGGGCACTGAAGCTTTCTTT.

The V and J genes are TRBV4-1 and TRBJ1-2, with D possibly TRBD1 on 5 matching bases. Germline CDR1 is MGHRA and CDR2 is YSYEKL. Trimming took off 1 base at V and 0 bases at J, with 12 bases between the two ends. The length of the CDR3 is 16 residues. The CDR3: CASSQAQGQANYGYTF. The CDR3 coding sequence is TGCGCCAGCAGCCAAGCTCAGGGCCAAGCTAACTATGGCTACACCTTC.

V and J are TRBV5-1 and TRBJ2-5; no clear D gene. Germline V gene data show CDR1 as SGHRS and CDR2 as YFSETQ. The V end lost 0 bases, the J end lost 1 base, and 7 bases lay between the germline ends. The CDR3 is made up of 14 amino acids. The CDR3 DNA follows: TGCGCCAGCAGCTTGGGGCAGGTCCAAGAGACCCAGTACTTC. This gives the protein CASSLGQVQETQYF.

The chain carries TRBV2 and TRBJ1-1; a possible D gene is TRBD1 (5 bases). This CDR3 region has 13 residues. V was trimmed by 4 bases and J by 3 bases, leaving 9 bases between them. CDR1 and CDR2 from the germline V gene are SNHLY and FYNNEI. The CDR3 is CASSGGGYTEAFF. For the CDR3, the DNA is TGTGCCAGCAGTGGGGGGGGTTACACTGAAGCTTTCTTT.